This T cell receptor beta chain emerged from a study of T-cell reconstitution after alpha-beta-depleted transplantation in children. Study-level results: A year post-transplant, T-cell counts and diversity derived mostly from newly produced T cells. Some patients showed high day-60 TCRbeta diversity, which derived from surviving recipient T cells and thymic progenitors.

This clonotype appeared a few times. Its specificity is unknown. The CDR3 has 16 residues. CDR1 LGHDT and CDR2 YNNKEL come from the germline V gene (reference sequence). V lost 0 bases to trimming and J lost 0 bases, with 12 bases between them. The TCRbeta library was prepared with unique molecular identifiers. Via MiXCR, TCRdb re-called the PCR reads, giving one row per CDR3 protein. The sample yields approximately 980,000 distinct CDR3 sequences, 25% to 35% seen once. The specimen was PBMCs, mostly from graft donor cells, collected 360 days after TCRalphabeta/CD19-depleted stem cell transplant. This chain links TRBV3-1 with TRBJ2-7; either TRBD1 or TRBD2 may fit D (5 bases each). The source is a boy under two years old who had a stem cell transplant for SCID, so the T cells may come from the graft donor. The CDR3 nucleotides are TGTGCCAGCAGCCAAGAGGGGCGGGTAAGCTCCTACGAGCAGTACTTC. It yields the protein CASSQEGRVSSYEQYF.